One and the same sample provided the 9 T cell receptor beta chains below, sequenced in a study of blood T cell repertoires in COVID-19. This table comes from immunoSEQ multiplex PCR, and its TCRdb copy is limited to in-frame clones, with some not included. Among 320,000 or so clones listed, roughly nine tenths were seen once. The material sequenced was PBMCs or T cells enriched from blood (not recorded which). The receptors were sampled from a man aged 55 to 70 who had recovered from COVID-19.

V and J are TRBV2 and TRBJ2-3; 9 bases map to TRBD1. V lost 5 bases, J lost 4 bases, and 7 bases stayed unmatched. Germline assignment: CDR1 SNHLY and CDR2 FYNNEI. The CDR3 totals 15 residues. For the CDR3, the DNA is TGTGCCAGCAGTCATGAGGGACAGGGACCAGATACGCAGTATTTT. Translation gives CASSHEGQGPDTQYF.

The V call is TRBV21-1, the J call TRBJ1-4; the D call TRBD1 from the table was never checked on the DNA. TRBV21-1 has pseudogene status. This CDR3 spans 19 amino acids. CDR3 nucleotide sequence: TGTGCCAGCAGCAAAGCAGGGGGGACAGCAGCTGCAACTAATGAAAAACTGTTTTTT. It encodes CASSKAGGTAAATNEKLFF.

This chain connects TRBV7-2 to TRBJ1-1, with a weak D call TRBD1 (5 bases). Per the germline V gene, CDR1 is SGHTA and CDR2 is FQGNSA. CDR3 size: 14 residues. Trimming left V 4 bases short and J 1 base short, with 10 bases between. The CDR3 sequence: CASSSGRGNTEAFF. The CDR3 coding sequence is TGTGCCAGCAGCTCCGGGAGGGGGAACACTGAAGCTTTCTTT. Variable domain in full (rest from reference TRBV7-2 and TRBJ1-1): GAGVSQSPSNKVTEKGKDVELRCDPISGHTALYWYRQSLGQGLEFLIYFQGNSAPDKSGLPSDRFSAERTGGSVSTLTIQRTQQEDSAVYLCASSSGRGNTEAFFGQGTRLTVV.

V is TRBV6-5 and J is TRBJ1-5; 7 positions agree with TRBD1. The CDR3 is made up of 15 amino acids. V shed 2 bases, J shed 1 base, and the junction held 2 bases outside the gene matches. In germline, CDR1 is MNHEY, CDR2 SVGAGI. CDR3 sequence reads: CASSYGDRSNQPQHF. The CDR3 DNA reads TGTGCCAGCAGTTACGGGGACAGAAGCAATCAGCCCCAGCATTTT.

The chain links TRBV3-1 (or the pseudogene TRBV3-2) to TRBJ2-1; maybe TRBD1 (6 bases). Germline CDR1 reads LGHDT; CDR2 reads YNNKEL (reference sequence). Trimming removed 0 bases at V and 3 bases at J, with 12 bases between. There are 16 residues in the CDR3. The CDR3 nucleotides read TGTGCCAGCAGCCAAGATCGGACAGTCATCTACAATGAGCAGTTCTTC. Translation: CASSQDRTVIYNEQFF.

This chain connects TRBV10-3 to TRBJ1-5; D is possibly TRBD1 (5 bases). The CDR3 covers 15 residues. The V and J ends lost 4 bases and 4 bases respectively, with 14 bases between them. The germline gives CDR1 ENHRY, CDR2 SYGVKD. The chain's CDR3 is CAISAGGERNQPQHF. The CDR3 DNA reads as TGTGCCATCAGTGCGGGGGGAGAGCGGAATCAGCCCCAGCATTTT.

The sample holds one count of this clone. The chain combines TRBV11-2 with TRBJ2-3; weak D call: TRBD1 (6 bases). Germline V CDR1 and CDR2: SGHAT, FQNNGV. V gave up 2 bases and J gave up 4 bases, with 13 bases separating them. This CDR3 is 15 amino acids long. CDR3 in DNA: TGTGCCAGCAGCTTAATGGGGGCGCAGCCAGATACGCAGTATTTT. It yields the protein CASSLMGAQPDTQYF.

The chain recombines TRBV28 with TRBJ2-3, with 13 bases identical to TRBD2. Trimming removed 10 bases from V and 5 bases from J; junction bases left unmatched: 9. CDR3 length equals 15 residues. Germline-derived CDR1 and CDR2 are MDHEN and SYDVKM. The CDR3 coding sequence is TGTGCCACCTCCACTAGCGGGGGGGAGGTAGATACGCAGTATTTT. It is translated as CATSTSGGEVDTQYF. Full variable domain (remainder filled in from reference TRBV28 and TRBJ2-3): DVKVTQSSRYLVKRTGEKVFLECVQDMDHENMFWYRQDPGLGLRLIYFSYDVKMKEKGDIPEGYSVSREKKERFSLILESASTNQTSMYLCATSTSGGEVDTQYFGPGTRLTVL.

The genes are TRBV10-2 and TRBJ1-5; D unresolved. The V end lost 0 bases, the J end lost 2 bases, and 8 bases lay between the germline ends. The length of the CDR3 is 15 residues. The V gene's germline CDR1 is WSHSY and CDR2 SAAADI. DNA of the CDR3: TGCGCCAGCAGTGAGTCGGGAGGGCGCAATCAGCCCCAGCATTTT. It is translated as CASSESGGRNQPQHF.